The 19 T cell receptor beta chains below were found in one sample sequenced in a study of Tregs in tolerant kidney transplant recipients. Profiled with immunoSEQ multiplex PCR; TCRdb holds only in-frame clones, not every one. The sample records about 46,000 clones, more than 80% being singletons. Material for sequencing was Tregs from blood. Source of these receptors: a human donor in good health.

The chain uses TRBV11-2 and TRBJ2-7; D is unclear. V was cut by 2 bases and J by 5 bases, with 1 base left in between. Germline CDR1 and CDR2: SGHAT and FQNNGV. This CDR3 has 10 residues. The CDR3 DNA reads as TGTGCCAGCAGCTTAAACGAGCAGTACTTC. As protein: CASSLNEQYF.

V gene TRBV7-9 combines with J gene TRBJ2-7; 7 nucleotides line up with TRBD2. The CDR3 has 14 amino acids. V lost 6 bases, J lost 0 bases, and 5 bases stayed unmatched. CDR1 is SEHNR, CDR2 FQNEAQ, per germline (reference sequence). The CDR3 here is CASSIAGFSYEQYF. In DNA, the CDR3 is TGTGCCAGCAGTATAGCGGGCTTCTCCTACGAGCAGTACTTC.

V and J are TRBV14 and TRBJ2-5; D not certain. The V gene's germline CDR1 is SGHDN and CDR2 FVKESK. The CDR3 totals 16 residues. V lost 2 bases and J lost 0, with 13 bases in between. The CDR3 coding sequence is TGTGCCAGCAGCCAAATCCGTACAACGTACCAAGAGACCCAGTACTTC. Its protein product is CASSQIRTTYQETQYF.

This clone was counted only a few times. V usage is TRBV14 and J usage is TRBJ2-1, with 10 nucleotides matching TRBD2. The V gene end was trimmed by 4 bases and the J gene end by 6 bases; junction bases not matched to a gene: 6. The germline V gene has CDR1 SGHDN and CDR2 FVKESK. The CDR3 runs to 15 residues. This CDR3 reads CASSLSGRYLNEQFF. CDR3 DNA: TGTGCCAGCAGCCTTAGCGGGAGGTACCTCAATGAGCAGTTCTTC.

This chain joins TRBV15 and TRBJ1-6; no clear D. The ends were cut back, 2 bases at V and 10 bases at J, with 18 bases in the middle. The CDR3 sequence is 16 residues long. Looked up from germline, CDR1 is LNHNV and CDR2 is YYDKDF (reference sequence). DNA for the CDR3: TGTGCCACCAGCAGACAAGACGCAGGATTCGGGTCACCCCTCCACTTT. This encodes CATSRQDAGFGSPLHF. Drawing the rest from reference TRBV15 and TRBJ1-6, the complete variable domain is DAMVIQNPRYQVTQFGKPVTLSCSQTLNHNVMYWYQQKSSQAPKLLFHYYDKDFNNEADTPDNFQSRRPNTSFCFLDIRSPGLGDTAMYLCATSRQDAGFGSPLHFGNGTRLTVT.

The V gene is TRBV6-6, the J gene TRBJ2-1; possible D gene TRBD2, 6 bases. Trimming took 6 bases from V and 6 from J, leaving 15 bases between them. This CDR3 comprises 14 residues. Per germline, CDR1 MNHNY and CDR2 SVGAGI (reference sequence). In DNA form, the CDR3 reads TGTGCCAGCAGCGGCTTGACTAGAACCAATGAGCAGTTCTTC. This gives the protein CASSGLTRTNEQFF.

The chain couples TRBV15 to TRBJ1-1; 8 bases agree with TRBD1. Germline V gives CDR1 LNHNV, CDR2 YYDKDF (reference sequence). The trim removed 3 bases at V and 5 bases at J, leaving 17 bases unmatched. The CDR3 has 18 amino acids. CDR3 coding DNA: TGTGCCACCAGCAGGGCCAGGGACAGGACGAATCGGGGTACTGAAGCTTTCTTT. Amino acid sequence: CATSRARDRTNRGTEAFF.

The rearrangement joins TRBV5-1 to TRBJ2-7; TRBD1 matches 9 bases. The CDR3 sequence is 13 residues long. The V gene end was trimmed by 5 bases and the J gene end by 3 bases; junction bases not matched to a gene: 3. CDR1 SGHRS and CDR2 YFSETQ come from the germline V gene. CDR3 in DNA: TGCGCCAGCAGTTGGACAGGGGACTACGAGCAGTACTTC. Translation: CASSWTGDYEQYF.

J is TRBJ2-3 and V is TRBV7-2; 10 bases map to TRBD2. CDR1 SGHTA and CDR2 FQGNSA come from the germline V gene. This CDR3 has 17 amino acids. J gave up 6 bases and V 4 bases, and 13 bases lay outside the gene matches. The CDR3, as DNA: TGTGCCAGCAGCTGGTGGAGCGGGAGGGCAACCGGTGATACGCAGTATTTT. It codes for CASSWWSGRATGDTQYF.

The chain is built from TRBV9 and TRBJ2-1; 11 nucleotides line up with TRBD2. This CDR3 comprises 18 residues. The V gene end was trimmed by 0 bases and the J gene end by 0 bases; junction bases not matched to a gene: 5. Germline V lookup: CDR1 SGDLS, CDR2 YYNGEE. As DNA, the CDR3 is TGTGCCAGCAGCGTAGTGGCTGGGACTAGCGGCTCCTACAATGAGCAGTTCTTC. This codes for CASSVVAGTSGSYNEQFF.

The chain uses TRBV5-1 and TRBJ2-5; D may be TRBD1 (6 bases). CDR1 SGHRS and CDR2 YFSETQ come from the germline V gene. The CDR3 is 14 residues long. V was shortened by 1 base and J by 2 bases, with 9 bases between the two germline ends. The CDR3 DNA is TGCGCCAGCAGCTTGATCAGGGGTCAAGAGACCCAGTACTTC. It encodes CASSLIRGQETQYF.

The chain has TRBV18 and TRBJ2-2; maybe TRBD2 (6 bases). With 3 bases removed from V and 1 base from J, the gap between germline ends came to 21 bases. Germline V gene lookup returns CDR1 KGHSH and CDR2 LQKENI. The CDR3 runs 19 residues. The CDR3 sequence: CASSPEQGTGTRNTGELFF. The CDR3 DNA reads TGTGCCAGCTCACCGGAACAAGGTACCGGGACTCGGAACACCGGGGAGCTGTTTTTT.

V usage is TRBV18 and J usage is TRBJ1-3; D is possibly TRBD1 (5 bases). Between the trimmed V and J ends, which lost 1 base and 0 bases, there was a span of 13 bases. The CDR3 sequence is 17 residues long. Germline V lookup: CDR1 KGHSH, CDR2 LQKENI. DNA for the CDR3: TGTGCCAGCTCACCACTCCGGGACCGTAACTCTGGAAACACCATATATTTT. Its translation is CASSPLRDRNSGNTIYF.

The chain couples TRBV18 to TRBJ2-7, with 8 positions matching TRBD1. CDR1 and CDR2 (germline): KGHSH, LQKENI. The junction had 12 bases not matched to a gene; V was cut back by 6 bases and J by 5 bases. There are 15 residues in the CDR3. CDR3 loop: CASSQQGQGLHEQYF. The CDR3 bases are TGTGCCAGCTCCCAACAAGGACAGGGACTCCACGAGCAGTACTTC.

The chain links TRBV6-6 to TRBJ2-1; no clear D gene. CDR1 and CDR2 (germline): MNHNY, SVGAGI (reference sequence). The CDR3 has 15 residues. V was clipped by 4 bases and J by 2 bases, with 12 bases between them. Here the CDR3 DNA reads TGTGCCAGCAGTTCCTCTTCAGGCCCCTACAATGAGCAGTTCTTC. Residues: CASSSSSGPYNEQFF.

This chain connects TRBV19 to TRBJ2-1; D is undetermined. The CDR3 length is 11 residues. The germline V and J ends were trimmed by 3 bases and 4 bases, with 1 base remaining between them. The germline V gene encodes CDR1 LNHDA and CDR2 SQIVND (reference sequence). CDR3 sequence (DNA): TGTGCCAGTAGTATGTACAATGAGCAGTTCTTC. It encodes CASSMYNEQFF.

This chain's CDR3 is CASSADSTDTQYF. Here the CDR3 DNA reads TGTGCCAGCAGTGCCGATTCGACAGATACGCAGTATTTT. The rearrangement uses TRBV6-4 and TRBJ2-3; D is unresolved. The V end was cut by 4 bases, the J end by 3 bases, with 8 bases between. This CDR3 has 13 amino acids. Germline V gives CDR1 MRHNA, CDR2 SNTAGT.

The chain carries TRBV6-5 and TRBJ2-1; unclear D gene. CDR1 is MNHEY and CDR2 is SVGAGI in the germline V gene. Deletions cut 7 bases from V and 0 bases from J, with 13 bases between. This CDR3 contains 15 residues. The CDR3 DNA reads TGTGCCAGCACGGCCAGGTTCCTCTCCTACAATGAGCAGTTCTTC. Translation: CASTARFLSYNEQFF.

The chain joins TRBV5-1 to TRBJ1-1; 7 bases line up with TRBD1. The germline V gene has CDR1 SGHRS and CDR2 YFSETQ. This CDR3 has 18 residues. With 1 base clipped from V and 4 bases from J, the junction kept 16 bases outside the gene matches. CDR3 DNA: TGCGCCAGCAGCTTGTTTTTAGGTACAGGGGTTAAGCGCACTGAAGCTTTCTTT. It encodes CASSLFLGTGVKRTEAFF.